Listed below are T cell receptor beta chains from one sample, sequenced in a study of Graves' ophthalmopathy and Graves' hyperthyroidism. Via MiXCR, TCRdb re-called the multiplex PCR reads, giving one row per CDR3 protein. The sample carries roughly 1.1 million distinct CDR3 sequences, roughly two fifths recorded once. Material: peripheral blood or thyroid tissue (not recorded which). These receptors came from an adult man with Graves' hyperthyroidism. The CDR3 runs from the conserved cysteine through the conserved F or W. The order of the fields is clone size, V gene, J gene, CDR3 protein. Size tells how often a clone was seen (once, few, many) or the class of an expanded clone, and some rows leave it out.

many	TRBV19	TRBJ1-2	CASSDRGLKVGSYTF
-	TRBV7-3	TRBJ1-1	CASTIGGYTEAFF
-	TRBV2	TRBJ1-2	CASTEQGGNYGYTF
many	TRBV7-2	TRBJ1-1	CASSLSAGRTEAFF
-	TRBV29-1	TRBJ2-5	CSFLALGLETQYF
-	TRBV7-2	TRBJ2-7	CACDRGQGAEEQYF
-	TRBV7-9	-	CASSYSGNYNEQFF
many	TRBV7-2	TRBJ1-4	CASRVGSPGEKLFF
many	TRBV7-2	TRBJ1-5	CASSEQGTDQPQHF
-	TRBV12-3/TRBV12-4	TRBJ1-1	CASRNQGGRSTEAFF
few	TRBV7-2	TRBJ1-5	CASTEGAVGQPQHF
-	TRBV14	TRBJ2-2	CASSPKERERAGELFF
few	TRBV7-9	TRBJ1-1	CASSQEVWLGNTEAFF
many	TRBV2	TRBJ1-5	CASSADTRNQPQHF
many	TRBV15	TRBJ2-7	CATSRDFSGTSGSRGYEQYF
many	TRBV14	TRBJ1-2	CASSQGRNYGYTF
few	TRBV19	TRBJ2-5	CASSTKRQALGVTQYF
-	TRBV5-5	TRBJ2-7	CASSSTAPDTYEQYF
few	TRBV9	TRBJ1-2	CASSIDRQGAGYGYTF
once	TRBV7-9	TRBJ1-2	CAGWGTDSHGYTF
few	TRBV3-1	TRBJ2-5	CASSPTSGTETQYF
many	TRBV5-1	TRBJ2-2	CASSGPQGGNTGELFF
-	TRBV10-3	TRBJ2-7	CAISERQGSYEQYF
-	TRBV11-2	TRBJ2-7	CASSPTGAFTYEQYF
many	TRBV7-7	TRBJ2-2	CASPGQGPAVAGELFF
-	TRBV9	TRBJ1-5	CASSVGTGFNQPQHF
-	TRBV10-3	TRBJ2-7	CASMRLTGSFEQYF
many	TRBV29-1	TRBJ2-7	CSVEQGQGPYEQYF
-	TRBV7-2	TRBJ2-7	CASSLPVGANSYEQYF
-	TRBV10-3	TRBJ1-3	CAISEGVGNTIYF
many	TRBV20-1	TRBJ2-7	CTPRGPSGGYEQYF
many	TRBV29-1	TRBJ1-1	CSVGGTEAFF
many	TRBV6-5	TRBJ1-5	CASRQGWDQPQHF
many	TRBV7-8	TRBJ2-7	CASSPTPLVAQYF
-	TRBV5-1	TRBJ2-7	CASSLALGGGTYEQYF
-	TRBV30	TRBJ2-5	CAWARTIQETQYF
-	TRBV19	TRBJ1-5	CASSIVLRGRNQPQHF
-	TRBV7-6	TRBJ2-7	CASSLAAGGDYEQYF
many	TRBV7-6	TRBJ1-3	CASSQGPGTSTGNTIYF
-	TRBV20-1	TRBJ2-7	CSARERASLNYEQYF
many	TRBV11-2	TRBJ1-6	CASSLVGTVNSPLHF
many	TRBV7-2	TRBJ1-5	CASSLNTGGLNQPQHF
many	TRBV6-5	TRBJ2-7	CASRHRTDSYEQYF
-	TRBV6-2/TRBV6-3	TRBJ2-7	CASSYMDGYEQYF
-	TRBV9	TRBJ2-2	CASSVGGRADTGELFF
many	TRBV10-3	TRBJ1-5	CAIGRERNQPQHF
-	TRBV11-2	TRBJ2-7	CASSPGDYSSYGQYF
few	TRBV6-6	TRBJ2-5	CASNHEQGGKETQYF
few	TRBV27	TRBJ1-5	CASSLAPGGTNQPQHF
many	TRBV7-9	TRBJ1-1	CASSLNAGMGAFF
-	TRBV24-1	TRBJ1-1	CATSDPAGVIAFF
-	TRBV18	TRBJ2-7	CASSLKQGNEQYF